A selection of T cell receptor beta chains follows, all from one sample in a study of T cells after yellow fever vaccination. Using its own MiXCR run on the 5' RACE reads, TCRdb lists one record per CDR3 protein. Among around 310,000 distinct CDR3 sequences listed, roughly 4.3% were seen once. The sample was PBMCs, taken 15 days after the yellow fever booster vaccination. Receptor source: a man aged 18 to 29 who received the YFV17D yellow fever vaccine. CDR3s include the opening cysteine and the closing phenylalanine or tryptophan. The D gene is left open where the match is weak. Clone size is stated in some rows and not others, as once, few, many or a class when expanded.

few	TRBV7-2	.	TRBJ1-2	TGTGCCAGCAGCTTATCCCCTAACTATGGCTACACCTTC	CASSLSPNYGYTF
.	TRBV28	.	TRBJ1-2	TGTGCCAGCAGTTTTTTAGAGGGTCGAGATGGCTACACCTTC	CASSFLEGRDGYTF
.	TRBV6-2/TRBV6-3	.	TRBJ1-5	TGTGCCAGCAATCCGGGAAGCAATCAGCCCCAGCATTTT	CASNPGSNQPQHF
many	TRBV5-1	.	TRBJ2-1	TGCGCCAGCAGCTTATCGGGGAACAATGAGCAGTTCTTC	CASSLSGNNEQFF
few	TRBV14	.	TRBJ1-2	TGTGCCAGCAGCCAAGATCGGGGGATGTATGGCTACACCTTC	CASSQDRGMYGYTF
many	TRBV20-1	TRBD1	TRBJ1-4	TGCAGTGCTAGAGCTCCCGGGACAGTTGAAAAACTGTTTTTT	CSARAPGTVEKLFF
many	TRBV2	.	TRBJ1-3	TGTGCCAGCAGCGACCGAGGGGCTGGAAACACCATATATTTT	CASSDRGAGNTIYF
.	TRBV4-1	.	TRBJ1-4	TGCGCCAGCAGCCAAGTCCAAACAACTAATGAAAAACTGTTTTTT	CASSQVQTTNEKLFF
.	TRBV13	.	TRBJ2-5	TGTGCCAGCAGCCCAGCGAGGGAGACCCAGTACTTC	CASSPARETQYF
many	TRBV4-2	.	TRBJ1-2	TGTGCCAGCAGCCAAGATGGGACGGGGGATGGCTATGGCTACACCTTC	CASSQDGTGDGYGYTF
once	TRBV4-3	TRBD1	TRBJ1-4	TGCGCCAGCAGCCAGCGGACAGGGTCTTATGAAAAACTGTTTTTT	CASSQRTGSYEKLFF